This T cell receptor beta chain was retrieved from a study of blood T cells in healthy people across ages. At the level of the study: Template switching retrieved approximately one barcoded beta molecule for each two T cells. General observations from the study: Using unsorted PBMCs precluded a conclusive naive versus antigen-experienced comparison. Changes seen in expanded clonotypes were possibly confounded by donor CMV status left unknown.

Isolated per sample were at least 7 million PBMCs. Only a few counts were recorded for this clonotype. Antigen unknown. At one boundary the junction diverges from the germline segment, which might be a read error. The germline V gene has CDR1 LGHDT and CDR2 YNNKEL (reference sequence). This CDR3 is built from 17 residues. Sample-barcoded 5' priming and a J-beta primer mix drove a second PCR of roughly 6 to 12 cycles. MiXCR was run by TCRdb on the 5' RACE reads, yielding one entry per CDR3 protein. The table lists about 1.6 million distinct CDR3 sequences, 30% to 40% of them singletons, with 10% to 12% in the top ten.

The origin of this receptor is a young woman in good health. The chain employs TRBV3-1 and TRBJ2-1; D is possibly TRBD2 (7 bases). Sequencing input: blood. The CDR3 sequence is CAGSHGGGRSLYNEQFF. The CDR3 DNA follows: TGTGCCGGCAGCCACGGCGGGGGCCGGTCCCTCTACAATGAGCAGTTCTTC.